This TCR beta chain derives from a study of cytomegalovirus exposure and HLA in healthy donors. Germline loops: CDR1 MNHEY, CDR2 SVGAGI. Trimming stripped 0 bases from V and 10 bases from J, with 12 bases between. This CDR3 has 13 amino acids. This clone has just one count. Its antigen remains unknown. Use of 60 Vbeta and 13 Jbeta primers characterized the PCR. Clones were sequenced by immunoSEQ multiplex PCR, and TCRdb holds only the in-frame ones, with some missing. The repertoire holds about 180,000 clones, with about 80% as singletons. Study-wide findings and caveats: The authors assumed roughly uniform sequencing depth across donors for presence/absence analyses.

The sample comprised PBMCs. The sequence came from a woman between 25 and 40 years old in good health and CMV-seronegative. The chain employs TRBV6-5 and TRBJ1-1; D not resolved. The CDR3 region has the DNA TGTGCCAGCAGTTACTCGAGGAGCGGTGGAGCTTTCTTT. It encodes CASSYSRSGGAFF.